This T cell receptor (beta chain) was sequenced for a study of glioma-infiltrating T cells. Trimming left V 5 bases short and J 8 bases short, with 12 bases between. This CDR3 is built from 13 residues. The iRepertoire nested amplicon-rescue multiplex PCR amplified TCR alpha and beta CDR3s from RNA. Input was 100-400 ng of tissue mRNA or PBMC total RNA. TCRdb called the multiplex PCR reads again in MiXCR, with one record for every CDR3 protein. The top ten hold around 4.9% of the sample, which has about 180,000 distinct CDR3 sequences, roughly 45% seen once. General study findings and limits: Non-neoplastic patients had below-expected tissue-blood divergence, while all gliomas exceeded expectation. CDR3 overlap between tissue and blood was very small.

Many counts were recorded for this clonotype. Its antigen is not identified. The receptor comes from a human donor with low-grade glioma or glioblastoma, undergoing nonglioma brain surgery, or in good health (not recorded which). The sample comprised glioma tissue, nonneoplastic brain tissue, or PBMCs (not recorded which). This rearrangement joins TRBV12-3 or TRBV12-4 to TRBJ1-4, with D maybe TRBD1 (5 bases). CDR3 sequence reads: CASSQINREKLFF. The CDR3 DNA reads TGTGCCAGCAGTCAAATCAACAGGGAAAAACTGTTTTTT.